These T cell receptor beta chains were read from a single sample in a study of T cells in Graves' hyperthyroidism and ophthalmopathy. TCRdb redid the calling of the multiplex PCR reads with MiXCR, one entry per CDR3 protein. The sample consists of 470,000 or so distinct CDR3 sequences, less than 25% of them appearing once. Sequencing input: blood. These receptors came from a man between 18 and 29 years old with Graves' hyperthyroidism. CDR3s include the opening cysteine and the closing phenylalanine or tryptophan. D genes are given only for firm matches. The size of a clone is reported for some rows only, either as once, few or many, or as a class for expanded clones.

>many|TRBJ2-6|TRBV19|NA
TGTGCCAGTATCTCAAGCAGGGTAAACTCTGGGGCCAACGTCCTGACTTTC
CASISSRVNSGANVLTF
>many|TRBJ2-2|TRBV15|NA
TGTGCCACCAGGCCAGGGTTCACCGGGGAGCTGTTTTTT
CATRPGFTGELFF
>many|TRBJ1-3|TRBV12-3/TRBV12-4|NA
TGTGCCAGCAGTGGATCAGATTCTGGAAACACCATATATTTT
CASSGSDSGNTIYF
>many|TRBJ1-5|TRBV28|NA
TGTGCCAGCACCGGGGGTACCGTTCAGCCCCAGCATTTT
CASTGGTVQPQHF
>many|TRBJ2-7|TRBV28|TRBD1
TGTGCCAGCAGTTTAAGAGAGGGACAGGGGGTGTACGAGCAGTACTTC
CASSLREGQGVYEQYF
>NA|TRBJ2-5|TRBV12-3/TRBV12-4|TRBD2
TGTGCCAGCAGTTTTTATGGACTAGCGGGAGGAGAGACCCAGTACTTC
CASSFYGLAGGETQYF
>many|TRBJ2-2|TRBV10-3|NA
TGTGCCATCAGTCCGCCAAACAGGCTTAACACCGGGGAGCTGTTTTTT
CAISPPNRLNTGELFF
>many|TRBJ1-2|TRBV6-2/TRBV6-3|NA
TGTGCCAGCAGGACCTCGGGGGGGCGCGGCTATGGCTACACCTTC
CASRTSGGRGYGYTF
>many|TRBJ1-2|TRBV12-3/TRBV12-4|TRBD1
TGTGCCAGCAGTCGGGACAGCTTCTATGGCTACACCTTC
CASSRDSFYGYTF
>many|TRBJ1-2|TRBV7-2|TRBD1
TGTGCCAGCAGCCGGGACAGAAGATATGGCTACACCTTC
CASSRDRRYGYTF
>few|TRBJ1-2|TRBV18|TRBD1
TGTGCCAGCCGGCAGGGACAGAACTATGGCTACACCTTC
CASRQGQNYGYTF
>many|TRBJ2-2|TRBV6-5|NA
TGTGCCAGCAGTTGGGGAATGGGGGAGCTGTTTTTT
CASSWGMGELFF
>NA|TRBJ1-1|TRBV5-5|TRBD1
TGTGCCAGCAGCTTGAACAGGGGGTTTACTGAAGCTTTCTTT
CASSLNRGFTEAFF
>many|TRBJ2-7|TRBV9|NA
TGTGCCAGCAGCGTTTCCCGTTGGGGATACGAGCAGTACTTC
CASSVSRWGYEQYF
>NA|TRBJ2-6|TRBV30|NA
TGTGCCTGGTCCACGTCGGGGGTCTCTGGGGCCAACGTCCTGACTTTC
CAWSTSGVSGANVLTF
>few|TRBJ2-5|TRBV4-2|TRBD2
TGTGCCAGCAGAGAGACTAGCGGGGGGGCTAGGGGGGAGACCCAGTACTTC
CASRETSGGARGETQYF
>NA|TRBJ2-5|TRBV7-6|TRBD1
TGTGCCAGCAGCACAGACCGACAGGGGGGTAGGAAGACCCAGTACTTC
CASSTDRQGGRKTQYF
>many|TRBJ1-1|TRBV29-1|NA
TGCAGCGTTGAAGATTCATGGGACACTGAAGCTTTCTTT
CSVEDSWDTEAFF
>NA|TRBJ1-1|TRBV12-3/TRBV12-4|NA
TGTGCCAGCAGTTTTTGGTTATCCCGGACAGTGGCTTTCTTT
CASSFWLSRTVAFF
>many|TRBJ2-7|TRBV29-1|TRBD2
TGCAGCGTCGTTACTAGCGACTACGAGCAGTACTTC
CSVVTSDYEQYF
>NA|TRBJ1-5|TRBV18|NA
TGTGCCAGCTCACTCCATTGGCCCCAGCATTTT
CASSLHWPQHF
>many|TRBJ2-5|TRBV11-2|NA
TGTGCCAGCAGCTCCATCCAAGAGACCCAGTACTTC
CASSSIQETQYF
>few|TRBJ1-1|TRBV27|NA
TGTGCCAGCAGTTACGGGACGGTCGCTAACACTGAAGCTTTCTTT
CASSYGTVANTEAFF
>NA|TRBJ1-3|TRBV6-1|NA
TGTGCCAGCAGTAAGACAGGATATGAACGATTGATCTCTGGAAACACCATATATTTT
CASSKTGYERLISGNTIYF
>few|TRBJ2-2|TRBV20-1|NA
TGCAGTGCTAGAAAATCCCAGGGGCTCACCGGGGAGCTGTTTTTT
CSARKSQGLTGELFF
>many|TRBJ2-7|TRBV7-9|TRBD1
TGTGCCAGCAGCTTAGGATGGACAGGGGGCGGGGAGCAGTACTTC
CASSLGWTGGGEQYF
>NA|TRBJ1-1|TRBV27|NA
TGTGCCAGTTCAGGAGGAGGGCGGGTCCGATGGGAAGCTTTCTTT
CASSGGGRVRWEAFF
>once|TRBJ2-7|TRBV28|TRBD2
TGTGCCAGCAGCCAAGACTTTCGGGGGGCCTACGAGCAGTACTTC
CASSQDFRGAYEQYF
>many|TRBJ1-1|TRBV11-3|NA
TGTGCCAGCAGCTTAGCCGGACACATGAACACTGAAGCTTTCTTT
CASSLAGHMNTEAFF